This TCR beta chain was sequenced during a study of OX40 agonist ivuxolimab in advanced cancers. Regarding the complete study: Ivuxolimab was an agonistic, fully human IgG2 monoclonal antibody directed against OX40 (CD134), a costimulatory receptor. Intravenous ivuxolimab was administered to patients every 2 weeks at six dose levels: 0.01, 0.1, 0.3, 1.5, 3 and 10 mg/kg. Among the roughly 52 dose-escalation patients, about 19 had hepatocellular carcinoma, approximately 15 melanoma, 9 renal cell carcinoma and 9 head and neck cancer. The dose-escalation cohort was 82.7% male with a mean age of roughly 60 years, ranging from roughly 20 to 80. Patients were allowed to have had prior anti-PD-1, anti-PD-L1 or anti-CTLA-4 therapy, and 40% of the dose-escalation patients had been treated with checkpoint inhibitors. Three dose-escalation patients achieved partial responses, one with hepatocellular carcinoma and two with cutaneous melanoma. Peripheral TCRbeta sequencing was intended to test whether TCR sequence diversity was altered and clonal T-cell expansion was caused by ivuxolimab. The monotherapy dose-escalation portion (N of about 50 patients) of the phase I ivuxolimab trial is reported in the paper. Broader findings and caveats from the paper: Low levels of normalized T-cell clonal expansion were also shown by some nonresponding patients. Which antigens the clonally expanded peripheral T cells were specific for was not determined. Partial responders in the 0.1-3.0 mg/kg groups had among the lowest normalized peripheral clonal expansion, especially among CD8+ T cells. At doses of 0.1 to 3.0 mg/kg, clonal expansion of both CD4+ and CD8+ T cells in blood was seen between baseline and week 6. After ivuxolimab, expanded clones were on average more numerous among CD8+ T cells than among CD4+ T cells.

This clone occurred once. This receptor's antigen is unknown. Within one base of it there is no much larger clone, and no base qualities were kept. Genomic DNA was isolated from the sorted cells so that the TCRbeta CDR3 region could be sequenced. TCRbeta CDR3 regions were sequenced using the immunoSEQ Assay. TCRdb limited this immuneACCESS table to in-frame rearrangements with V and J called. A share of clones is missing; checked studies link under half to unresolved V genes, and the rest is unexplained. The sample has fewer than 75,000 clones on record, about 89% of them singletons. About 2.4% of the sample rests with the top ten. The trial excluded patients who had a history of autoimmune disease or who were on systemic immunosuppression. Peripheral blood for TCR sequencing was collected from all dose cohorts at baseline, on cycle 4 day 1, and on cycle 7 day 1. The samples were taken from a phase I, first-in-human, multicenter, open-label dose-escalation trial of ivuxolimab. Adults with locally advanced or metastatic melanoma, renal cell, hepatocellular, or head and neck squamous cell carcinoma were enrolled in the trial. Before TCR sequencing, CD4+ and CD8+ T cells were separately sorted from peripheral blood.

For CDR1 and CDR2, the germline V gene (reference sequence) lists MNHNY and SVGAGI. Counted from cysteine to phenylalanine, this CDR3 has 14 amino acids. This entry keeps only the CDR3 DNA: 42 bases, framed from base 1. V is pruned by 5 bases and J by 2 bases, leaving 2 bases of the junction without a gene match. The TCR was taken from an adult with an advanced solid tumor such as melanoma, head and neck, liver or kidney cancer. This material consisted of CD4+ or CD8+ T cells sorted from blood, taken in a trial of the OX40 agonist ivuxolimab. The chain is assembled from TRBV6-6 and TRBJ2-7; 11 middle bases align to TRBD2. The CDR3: CASSISGGAYEQYF. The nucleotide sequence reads TGTGCCAGCAGTATTAGCGGGGGGGCCTACGAGCAGTACTTC.